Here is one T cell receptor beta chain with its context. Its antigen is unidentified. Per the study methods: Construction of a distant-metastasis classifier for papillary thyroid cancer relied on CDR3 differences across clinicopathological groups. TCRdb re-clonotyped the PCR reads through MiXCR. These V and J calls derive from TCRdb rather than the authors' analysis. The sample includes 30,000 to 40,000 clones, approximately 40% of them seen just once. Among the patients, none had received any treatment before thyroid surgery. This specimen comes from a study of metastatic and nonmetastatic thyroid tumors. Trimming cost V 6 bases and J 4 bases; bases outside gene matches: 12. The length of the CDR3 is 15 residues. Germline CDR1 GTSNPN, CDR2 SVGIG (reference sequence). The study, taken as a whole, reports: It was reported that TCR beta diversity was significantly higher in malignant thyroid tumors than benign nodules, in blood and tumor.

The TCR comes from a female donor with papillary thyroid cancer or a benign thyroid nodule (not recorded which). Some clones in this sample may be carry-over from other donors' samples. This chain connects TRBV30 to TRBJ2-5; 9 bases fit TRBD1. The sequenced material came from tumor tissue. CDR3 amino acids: CACNPTGGRLETQYF. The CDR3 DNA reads TGTGCCTGCAATCCCACAGGGGGCCGGTTAGAGACCCAGTACTTC.